This TCR beta chain originates from a study of a mutant IDH1 vaccine in newly diagnosed glioma. Whole-study results and caveats: Seemingly, pseudoprogression had no relation to changes in the top peripheral T cell clonotypes.

Germline CDR1 SGHNT, CDR2 YYREEE (reference sequence). The CDR3 has 14 residues. Trimming pared 0 bases from V and 9 bases from J, leaving 15 bases between. Method: immunoSEQ multiplex PCR; TCRdb's copy keeps in-frame clones and lacks some. The table shows roughly 38,000 clones, with around 82% occurring only once. Note on this clone: Its antigen is unidentified.

The sample's time point: baseline, week 1 (first vaccination visit). The treatment: pre-vaccination baseline after standard-of-care therapy. Donor diagnoses consisted of new WHO grade 3 or 4 IDH1-mutant, ATRX-lost astrocytomas. The receptor was derived from a man aged 35 to 55 with glioma. Some clones in this sample may be carry-over from other donors' samples. This chain uses TRBV5-4 with TRBJ1-2, with D perhaps TRBD1 (5 bases). This sample comprised PBMCs, obtained from a glioma patient treated with radiotherapy, temozolomide or both. The CDR3 reads CASSLGQLGGSYTF. CDR3 coding DNA: TGTGCCAGCAGCTTGGGACAGCTCGGGGGTAGCTACACCTTC.